This entry concerns a single T cell receptor beta chain. The antigen remains undetermined. These data belong to a study of OX40 agonist ivuxolimab in advanced cancers. Study-wide points: On average, CD8+ T cells had more expanded clones than CD4+. Expanded peripheral T-cell antigen specificity went undetermined.

Germline CDR1 SGDLS, CDR2 YYNGEE. This CDR3 contains 16 residues. The germline V and J ends were trimmed by 0 bases and 0 bases, with 10 bases remaining between them. Method: immunoSEQ multiplex PCR; TCRdb's copy keeps in-frame clones and lacks some. The table has roughly 110,000 clones, more than 85% seen once. This receptor was obtained from an adult with an advanced solid tumor such as melanoma, head and neck, liver or kidney cancer. The sequencing here drew on CD4+ or CD8+ T cells sorted from blood, taken in a trial of the OX40 agonist ivuxolimab. The chain couples TRBV9 to TRBJ1-3; no clear D gene. As DNA, the CDR3 is TGTGCCAGCAGCGTAGATACGGGCAACTCTGGAAACACCATATATTTT. The encoded protein is CASSVDTGNSGNTIYF. Based on the CDR3 plus reference TRBV9 and TRBJ1-3, the full variable domain is DSGVTQTPKHLITATGQRVTLRCSPRSGDLSVYWYQQSLDQGLQFLIQYYNGEERAKGNILERFSAQQFPDLHSELNLSSLELGDSALYFCASSVDTGNSGNTIYFGEGSWLTVV.